The next 28 T cell receptor beta chains were all read from a single sample in a study of blood T cells in healthy people across ages. Using a J-beta primer mix together with a sample-barcoded 5' primer, a second PCR was run for roughly 7 to 11 cycles. MiXCR was run by TCRdb on the 5' RACE reads, yielding one entry per CDR3 protein. Of around 1,500,000 distinct CDR3 sequences detected, 28% appear once; the ten largest clones hold roughly 8%. Material for sequencing was blood. Every receptor here comes from a woman in her thirties in good health.

This clonotype was seen only a few times. This rearrangement joins TRBV5-1 to TRBJ2-1; D is unclear. The CDR3 sequence is 17 residues long. Germline-derived CDR1 and CDR2 are SGHRS and YFSETQ. With 8 bases removed from V and 0 bases from J, the gap between germline ends came to 21 bases. The CDR3 loop is CASSAGYGPPSYNEQFF. CDR3 coding DNA: TGCGCCAGTTCTGCTGGGTATGGACCCCCCTCCTACAATGAGCAGTTCTTC.

The chain is built from TRBV30 and TRBJ2-7, with 9 bases aligning to TRBD1. The CDR3 extends over 13 amino acids. V gave up 0 bases and J gave up 7 bases; unmatched junction bases: 4. Germline V lookup: CDR1 GTSNPN, CDR2 SVGIG (reference sequence). The CDR3 DNA reads TGTGCCTGGAGTGTAGGGACAGGGATGGAGCAGTACTTC. Amino acids: CAWSVGTGMEQYF. The whole variable domain, remainder taken from reference TRBV30 and TRBJ2-7, is SQTIHQWPATLVQPVGSPLSLECTVEGTSNPNLYWYRQAAGRGLQLLFYSVGIGQISSEVPQNLSASRPQDRQFILSSKKLLLSDSGFYLCAWSVGTGMEQYFGPGTRLTVT.

This clonotype was picked up many times. This chain connects TRBV29-1 to TRBJ2-7, with 11 bases fitting TRBD1. V lost 6 bases to trimming and J lost 2 bases; unmatched junction nucleotides: 3. CDR3 length equals 13 residues. In germline, CDR1 is SQVTM, CDR2 ANQGSEA. The CDR3: CSVRTGGPYEQYF. The CDR3 DNA reads TGCAGCGTCAGGACAGGGGGCCCCTACGAGCAGTACTTC.

This clonotype was observed many times. The CDR3 protein is CASSLGRGEYNEQFF. In DNA, the CDR3 is TGTGCCAGCAGCTTAGGCAGGGGGGAATACAATGAGCAGTTCTTC. J is TRBJ2-1 and V is TRBV7-9, with TRBD1 as a possible D gene (7 bases). From germline, CDR1 is SEHNR and CDR2 FQNEAQ (reference sequence). Trimming left V 1 base short and J 4 bases short, with 11 bases between. CDR3 length equals 15 residues.

The V gene is TRBV4-3, the J gene TRBJ2-7, with D uncertain. This CDR3 has 17 residues. Germline CDR1 LGHNA, CDR2 YSLEER. V was pared by 0 bases and J by 0 bases, with 15 bases between. The CDR3 bases are TGCGCCAGCAGCCAAGATTTAGCAGCCTCCAGCTCCTACGAGCAGTACTTC. It codes for CASSQDLAASSSYEQYF.

This clonotype came up a few times. Sequence at one end of the junction differs from germline and may be a read error. The chain employs TRBV5-1 and TRBJ1-6; a possible D gene is TRBD1 (6 bases). CDR3 length: 14 residues. CDR1 and CDR2 (germline): SGHRS, YFSETQ. CDR3 sequence reads: CAGSLDSYNSPLHF. CDR3 nucleotides: TGCGCCGGCAGCTTGGACAGCTATAATTCACCCCTCCACTTT.

This chain links TRBV28 with TRBJ1-2; 8 bases fit TRBD1. CDR1 is MDHEN, CDR2 SYDVKM, per germline. The CDR3 has 13 amino acids. Germline trimming cut 8 bases from V and 12 bases from J; bases unmatched to any gene: 14. The DNA for the CDR3 is TGTGCCAGCGGACTCGGACAGGGTATTAGGGACACCTTC. Protein product: CASGLGQGIRDTF.

The rearrangement joins TRBV2 to TRBJ2-1, with 12 bases aligning to TRBD2. CDR1 and CDR2 (germline): SNHLY, FYNNEI. The ends lost 9 bases at V and 4 bases at J; junction bases unmatched: 4. This CDR3 has 14 amino acids. CDR3 DNA: TGTGCCAGAAGGGGGACTAGCGGGTACAATGAGCAGTTCTTC. Translating it yields CARRGTSGYNEQFF.

This chain uses TRBV30 with TRBJ1-1; D not resolved. Germline CDR1 is GTSNPN and CDR2 is SVGIG (reference sequence). The CDR3 has 14 amino acids. V was shortened by 0 bases and J by 2 bases, with 10 bases between the two germline ends. In DNA form, the CDR3 reads TGTGCCTGGAGTGTAATTCCAAGAAACACTGAAGCTTTCTTT. This gives the protein CAWSVIPRNTEAFF.

This chain uses TRBV29-1 with TRBJ2-5; tentatively, D is TRBD1 or TRBD2 (5 bases each). Germline CDR1 is SQVTM and CDR2 is ANQGSEA. CDR3 length: 11 residues. Written as DNA, the CDR3 is TGCACCGCGGGCAGGGTCAATGAGCAGTACTTC. Protein product: CTAGRVNEQYF.

The gene calls are TRBV7-2 and TRBJ2-3, with 10 bases that match TRBD2. The germline CDR1 and CDR2 sequences are SGHTA and FQGNSA. This CDR3 has 16 residues. V lost 5 bases to trimming and J lost 6 bases; unmatched junction nucleotides: 11. CDR3: CASSSRTSGVLDTQYF. DNA of the CDR3: TGTGCCAGCAGCAGCAGGACTAGCGGAGTGTTGGATACGCAGTATTTT.

This clonotype was detected only a few times. The chain is built from TRBV7-8 and TRBJ1-4; the match to TRBD1 covers 7 bases. Looked up from germline, CDR1 is SGHVS and CDR2 is FQNEAQ. V lost 5 bases and J lost 0; bases outside the gene matches: 6. The CDR3 is made up of 16 amino acids. The CDR3: CASSKQGPATNEKLFF. For the CDR3, the DNA is TGTGCCAGCAGCAAACAGGGGCCTGCAACTAATGAAAAACTGTTTTTT.

This clonotype came up a few times. The rearrangement uses TRBV5-1 and TRBJ1-1; 7 nucleotides align to TRBD1. V lost 0 bases, J lost 5 bases, and 7 bases stayed unmatched. The germline CDR1 and CDR2 sequences are SGHRS and YFSETQ. This CDR3 comprises 15 residues. The CDR3 DNA reads as TGCGCCAGCAGCTTGGCCGGTAGCAGGGGGACTGAAGCTTTCTTT. This sequence encodes CASSLAGSRGTEAFF.

This clonotype was detected ten times or more. J is TRBJ2-1 and V is TRBV15; 9 nucleotides agree with TRBD1. The germline gives CDR1 LNHNV, CDR2 YYDKDF (reference sequence). Losses at the gene ends were 2 bases for V and 7 bases for J; bases not matched to a gene: 6. The CDR3 length is 15 residues. In nucleotides, the CDR3 is TGTGCCACCAGCAGAACACAGGGGGCAGGAAATGAGCAGTTCTTC. Translation gives CATSRTQGAGNEQFF.

The table lists this clonotype with a count of one. J is TRBJ2-3 and V is TRBV4-3; 11 bases line up with TRBD2. This CDR3 is 18 amino acids long. The germline CDR1 and CDR2 sequences are LGHNA and YSLEER. Trimming cost V 4 bases and J 4 bases; bases outside gene matches: 13. The DNA of the CDR3 is TGCGCCAGCAGCCGTGCCGGGACTAGCGGAGGGGGCTCAGATACGCAGTATTTT. Its translation is CASSRAGTSGGGSDTQYF.

This chain links TRBV9 with TRBJ1-3, with D perhaps TRBD1 (5 bases). Germline V gene sequence: CDR1 SGDLS, CDR2 YYNGEE. Trimming took off 4 bases at V and 4 bases at J, with 15 bases between the two ends. The CDR3 contains 15 residues. The chain's CDR3 is CASSSGGGDGNTIYF. DNA of the CDR3: TGTGCCAGCAGCTCCGGTGGGGGTGACGGAAACACCATATATTTT.

CDR3 residues: CASGRPLEAFF. The CDR3 DNA is TGTGCCAGCGGCAGGCCCCTTGAAGCTTTCTTT. J is TRBJ1-1 and V is TRBV19; D call uncertain. The germline V gene has CDR1 LNHDA and CDR2 SQIVND (reference sequence). CDR3 length: 11 residues. The germline V and J ends were trimmed by 9 bases and 7 bases, with 12 bases remaining between them.

This clonotype was observed a few times. This sequence joins TRBV4-1 and TRBJ2-3; either TRBD1 or TRBD2 may fit D (5 bases each). This CDR3 has 15 residues. V was pared by 3 bases and J by 3 bases, with 13 bases between. Germline V gene data show CDR1 as MGHRA and CDR2 as YSYEKL. CDR3 nucleotides: TGCGCCAGCAGCCAGATCGGGGCTGAGACAGATACGCAGTATTTT. It yields the protein CASSQIGAETDTQYF.

The J gene is TRBJ2-1, the V gene TRBV6-2 or TRBV6-3, with a possible D match to TRBD2 (5 bases). Germline CDR1 is MNHEY and CDR2 is SVGEGT. With 2 bases removed from V and 1 base from J, the gap between germline ends came to 9 bases. This CDR3 has 15 residues. The CDR3 protein is CASSYSGLSYNEQFF. CDR3 bases: TGTGCCAGCAGTTACAGCGGTCTTTCCTACAATGAGCAGTTCTTC.

The chain carries TRBV7-6 and TRBJ1-2, with 7 bases lining up with TRBD1. The germline CDR1 and CDR2 sequences are SGHVS and FNYEAQ. The V gene end was trimmed by 4 bases and the J gene end by 4 bases; junction bases not matched to a gene: 6. The CDR3 sequence is 14 residues long. The CDR3: CASSYGQAGYGYTF. The DNA for the CDR3 is TGTGCCAGCAGCTACGGACAGGCAGGCTATGGCTACACCTTC.

The rearrangement joins TRBV5-1 to TRBJ1-2, with D perhaps matching TRBD1 (6 bases). V was clipped by 0 bases and J by 7 bases, with 10 bases between them. Germline CDR1 is SGHRS and CDR2 is YFSETQ. This CDR3 contains 13 residues. CDR3 DNA: TGCGCCAGCAGCTTGGAAGGGGGTCGTGGCTACACCTTC. Translating gives CASSLEGGRGYTF. Together with reference TRBV5-1 and TRBJ1-2, the CDR3 gives the full variable domain: KAGVTQTPRYLIKTRGQQVTLSCSPISGHRSVSWYQQTPGQGLQFLFEYFSETQRNKGNFPGRFSGRQFSNSRSEMNVSTLELGDSALYLCASSLEGGRGYTFGSGTRLTVV.

This clonotype was detected a few times. The gene calls are TRBV6-5 and TRBJ1-5, with D tentatively TRBD1 (5 bases). This CDR3 spans 13 amino acids. V lost 5 bases and J lost 3, with 8 bases in between. CDR1 and CDR2 (germline): MNHEY, SVGAGI. CDR3 coding DNA: TGTGCCAGCAGTCAGGGCCACAATCAGCCCCAGCATTTT. This codes for CASSQGHNQPQHF.

In its sample, this clonotype was seen many times. The chain carries TRBV29-1 and TRBJ2-7, with 14 bases that match TRBD2. This CDR3 has 16 residues. V dropped 4 bases and J dropped 0; count of bases not matched to a gene: 5. Germline lookup yields CDR1 SQVTM and CDR2 ANQGSEA. The chain's CDR3 is CSVVPGLAGVSYEQYF. DNA for the CDR3: TGCAGCGTTGTGCCGGGACTAGCGGGAGTCTCCTACGAGCAGTACTTC.

This clonotype showed up many times. The chain uses TRBV6-6 and TRBJ1-1; weak D call: TRBD1 (6 bases). The CDR3 has 14 residues. The V end lost 4 bases, the J end lost 5 bases, and 14 bases lay between the germline ends. Germline V gives CDR1 MNHNY, CDR2 SVGAGI (reference sequence). The CDR3 bases are TGTGCCAGCAGTTCCTCTCGGGGGCAGACTGAAGCTTTCTTT. Protein: CASSSSRGQTEAFF.

This clonotype was recorded a few times. The rearrangement links TRBV6-2 or TRBV6-3 to TRBJ2-7, with 7 bases lining up with TRBD2. With 1 base clipped from V and 5 bases from J, the junction kept 5 bases outside the gene matches. CDR3 size: 14 residues. CDR1 MNHEY and CDR2 SVGEGT come from the germline V gene. The DNA of the CDR3 is TGTGCCAGCAGTTACTGGCGGGGGAAGAACGAGCAGTACTTC. Its translation is CASSYWRGKNEQYF.

This clonotype has a handful of counts. The J gene is TRBJ2-7, the V gene TRBV20-1; D remains unclear. The CDR3 spans 14 residues. Germline V lookup: CDR1 DFQATT, CDR2 SNEGSKA (reference sequence). Trimming took 5 bases from V and 0 from J, leaving 14 bases between them. In DNA form, the CDR3 reads TGCAGTGCTCGGAGAGGCTCGCTCTCCTACGAGCAGTACTTC. Encoded protein: CSARRGSLSYEQYF.

This clonotype was picked up a small number of times. The rearrangement joins TRBV5-1 to TRBJ2-1; TRBD2 matches at 11 bases. Losses at the gene ends were 3 bases for V and 2 bases for J; bases not matched to a gene: 7. The CDR3 sequence is 17 residues long. Germline-derived CDR1 and CDR2 are SGHRS and YFSETQ. CDR3 nucleotide sequence: TGCGCCAGCAGCTCTCGGGCTAGCGGGGGGACCTACAATGAGCAGTTCTTC. Translating gives CASSSRASGGTYNEQFF. Looking up the rest from reference TRBV5-1 and TRBJ2-1 gives the full variable domain: KAGVTQTPRYLIKTRGQQVTLSCSPISGHRSVSWYQQTPGQGLQFLFEYFSETQRNKGNFPGRFSGRQFSNSRSEMNVSTLELGDSALYLCASSSRASGGTYNEQFFGPGTRLTVL.

The J gene is TRBJ1-1, the V gene TRBV6-2 or TRBV6-3; D remains ambiguous. The CDR3 is 17 amino acids. Germline CDR1 MNHEY, CDR2 SVGEGT. The V and J ends lost 7 bases and 3 bases respectively, with 24 bases between them. The CDR3 DNA is TGTGCCAGCACTCACGCCGGGGTGTTCCGGATTCACACTGAAGCTTTCTTT. This gives the protein CASTHAGVFRIHTEAFF.